The rows below give T cell receptor beta chains drawn from one sample of a study of blood T cell repertoires in COVID-19. Some clones are missing from TCRdb's copy, which holds only in-frame ones; the method was immunoSEQ multiplex PCR. This table has around 300,000 clones, around nine tenths appearing once. The sample was PBMCs or T cells enriched from blood (not recorded which). The receptors shown here come from a woman in her 30s who had recovered from COVID-19. Each CDR3 is given with its conserved first and last residue. The order of the fields is clone size, J gene, D gene, V gene, CDR3 protein, CDR3 DNA. The D gene is left open where the match is weak. Expanded clones get a size class; other rows say once, few or many, or leave the size out.

abundance: .; j_gene: TRBJ2-3; d_gene: .; v_gene: TRBV27; CDR3aa: CASSVSSVGTDTQYF; CDR3nt: TGTGCCAGCAGTGTCTCTAGCGTTGGCACAGATACGCAGTATTTT
abundance: .; j_gene: TRBJ1-5; d_gene: TRBD1; v_gene: TRBV7-8; CDR3aa: CASSLKRTGDQPQHF; CDR3nt: TGTGCCAGCAGCTTAAAAAGGACAGGCGATCAGCCCCAGCATTTT
abundance: .; j_gene: TRBJ2-7; d_gene: TRBD1; v_gene: TRBV4-1; CDR3aa: CASSQDLNRGVIGEQYF; CDR3nt: TGCGCCAGCAGCCAAGATCTTAACAGGGGAGTAATTGGCGAGCAGTACTTC
abundance: few; j_gene: TRBJ1-2; d_gene: .; v_gene: TRBV30; CDR3aa: CAWSARRSHGYTF; CDR3nt: TGTGCCTGGAGTGCCCGACGGAGCCATGGCTACACCTTC
abundance: .; j_gene: TRBJ2-5; d_gene: TRBD1; v_gene: TRBV11-2; CDR3aa: CASSLDRGVGETQYF; CDR3nt: TGTGCCAGCAGCCTGGACAGGGGCGTAGGGGAGACCCAGTACTTC
abundance: once; j_gene: TRBJ1-6; d_gene: .; v_gene: TRBV10-2; CDR3aa: CASSEIRNSPLHF; CDR3nt: TGCGCCAGCAGTGAGATCAGAAATTCACCCCTCCACTTT
abundance: few; j_gene: TRBJ1-6; d_gene: .; v_gene: TRBV30; CDR3aa: CAWKGTNRVNSPLHF; CDR3nt: TGTGCCTGGAAGGGGACTAACAGGGTTAATTCACCCCTCCACTTT
abundance: .; j_gene: TRBJ2-1; d_gene: TRBD2; v_gene: TRBV28; CDR3aa: CASSPPRLAGEQFF; CDR3nt: TGTGCCAGCAGTCCCCCGAGGCTAGCGGGAGAGCAGTTCTTC
abundance: .; j_gene: TRBJ2-3; d_gene: .; v_gene: TRBV5-4; CDR3aa: CASSFDGVSTDTQYF; CDR3nt: TGTGCCAGCAGCTTTGACGGGGTTAGCACAGATACGCAGTATTTT
abundance: .; j_gene: TRBJ2-3; d_gene: TRBD2; v_gene: TRBV5-8; CDR3aa: CASSYTSGRARGTQYF; CDR3nt: TGTGCCAGCAGCTACACTAGCGGGAGGGCCAGGGGTACGCAGTATTTT
abundance: .; j_gene: TRBJ2-1; d_gene: .; v_gene: TRBV6-4; CDR3aa: CASSKDSPSYNEQFF; CDR3nt: TGTGCCAGCAGCAAAGACAGTCCTTCCTACAATGAGCAGTTCTTC
abundance: .; j_gene: TRBJ1-5; d_gene: .; v_gene: TRBV28; CDR3aa: CASSSAGNNQPQHF; CDR3nt: TGTGCCAGCAGTTCCGCAGGGAACAATCAGCCCCAGCATTTT
abundance: .; j_gene: TRBJ1-1; d_gene: TRBD1; v_gene: TRBV28; CDR3aa: CASSPHLDRVDTEAFF; CDR3nt: TGTGCCAGCAGTCCCCACCTAGACAGGGTTGACACTGAAGCTTTCTTT
abundance: once; j_gene: TRBJ1-1; d_gene: TRBD1; v_gene: TRBV5-1; CDR3aa: CASSLGDREVNTEAFF; CDR3nt: TGCGCCAGCAGCTTGGGGGACAGGGAGGTGAACACTGAAGCTTTCTTT
abundance: .; j_gene: TRBJ1-5; d_gene: .; v_gene: TRBV19; CDR3aa: CASKGVGNQPQHF; CDR3nt: TGTGCCAGTAAGGGGGTGGGAAATCAGCCCCAGCATTTT
abundance: .; j_gene: TRBJ2-5; d_gene: TRBD1; v_gene: TRBV7-9; CDR3aa: CASSLEGGQGDKTQYF; CDR3nt: TGTGCCAGCAGCTTAGAGGGCGGACAGGGGGACAAGACCCAGTACTTC